The rows below give T cell receptor beta chains drawn from one sample of a study of blood T cell repertoires in COVID-19. Repertoires were generated with immunoSEQ multiplex PCR, while TCRdb's copy carries only in-frame clones and drops some. The sample includes about 160,000 clones, roughly 91% of them seen just once. Sequencing used peripheral blood. Source of these receptors: a woman aged 50 to 60 with acute or convalescent COVID-19. Each CDR3 is given with its conserved first and last residue. Each record gives: D gene, J gene, V gene, clone size, CDR3 DNA, CDR3 protein. The D gene is left open where the match is weak. The size field is filled for only some rows; it gives once, few, many or a size class.

TRBD1,TRBJ1-5,TRBV10-3,NA,TGTGCCATCAGTCCCCGGGACAGCGGCACATATAGCAATCAGCCCCAGCATTTT,CAISPRDSGTYSNQPQHF
TRBD1,TRBJ1-2,TRBV18,NA,TGTGCCAGCTCACCAGGGACAGGGGACTATGGCTACACCTTC,CASSPGTGDYGYTF
NA,TRBJ1-3,TRBV28,NA,TGTGCCAGCAGTTTACGGGGCTCTGGAAACACCATATATTTT,CASSLRGSGNTIYF
TRBD1,TRBJ2-5,TRBV7-9,NA,TGTGCCAGCAGCCGGGACAGCTGGTCCCAAGAGACCCAGTACTTC,CASSRDSWSQETQYF
NA,TRBJ1-2,TRBV6-6,NA,TGTGCCAGCAGTAAAGGGGCGGAATCTGGCTACACCTTC,CASSKGAESGYTF
TRBD1,TRBJ1-5,TRBV2,NA,TGTGCCAGCAAGGGGACAGGGGGTGGTTTCCATCAGCCCCAGCATTTT,CASKGTGGGFHQPQHF
NA,TRBJ1-4,TRBV28,NA,TGTGCCAGCAGTTTAGGGCAGACCTATGAAAAACTGTTTTTT,CASSLGQTYEKLFF
NA,TRBJ2-5,TRBV11-2,NA,TGTGCCAGCAGCTCCCCTAGGGGCGGGGCCTTCCCTATCCAGTACTTC,CASSSPRGGAFPIQYF
NA,TRBJ1-6,TRBV7-8,NA,TGTGCCAGCAGCTACCACGGGATCCTCGGAACCCTCCACTTT,CASSYHGILGTLHF
NA,TRBJ2-3,TRBV2,NA,TGTGCCAGCAGTGACAGGGATTCAGATACGCAGTATTTT,CASSDRDSDTQYF
NA,TRBJ1-2,TRBV29-1,NA,TGCAGCGTTACAGGTTTCTATGGCTACACCTTC,CSVTGFYGYTF
NA,TRBJ1-1,TRBV28,NA,TGTGCCAGCAGTTTACGGGGGGCGGTGAACACTGAAGCTTTCTTT,CASSLRGAVNTEAFF
TRBD2,TRBJ2-1,TRBV28,NA,TGTGCCAGCAGTTTACTGTCGGTGGCGGGAGGGTACAATGAGCAGTTCTTC,CASSLLSVAGGYNEQFF
TRBD2,TRBJ2-3,TRBV18,NA,TGTGCCAGCTCACCGCTTGGAGCGGGAGGGCGTGGAGATACGCAGTATTTT,CASSPLGAGGRGDTQYF
NA,TRBJ1-1,TRBV7-8,NA,TGTGCCAGCAGCTTAGACTTCACTGAAGCTTTCTTT,CASSLDFTEAFF
NA,TRBJ1-4,TRBV19,once,TGTGCCAGTAGTAGGCAGGGATACGAAAAACTGTTTTTT,CASSRQGYEKLFF
TRBD2,TRBJ2-1,TRBV30,NA,TGTGCCTGGAGTGGGGTGGGACTAGCGGGAGGAGGGACGGGAAATGAGCAGTTCTTC,CAWSGVGLAGGGTGNEQFF
NA,TRBJ2-7,TRBV4-1,once,TGCGCCAGCAGCCAAGAGGGCAGCTCCTACGAGCAGTACTTC,CASSQEGSSYEQYF
TRBD1,TRBJ1-2,TRBV2,NA,TGTGCCAGCAGACCCGGGACAGGCCGATTCTATGGCTACACCTTC,CASRPGTGRFYGYTF
TRBD1,TRBJ2-2,TRBV11-3,NA,TGTGCCAGCAGCCGAGGGACAGCTAACACCGGGGAGCTGTTTTTT,CASSRGTANTGELFF
NA,TRBJ1-3,TRBV11-2,NA,TGTGCCAGCAGCTTAGAAGGGAGACAGGTGGACACCATATATTTT,CASSLEGRQVDTIYF
NA,TRBJ2-7,TRBV7-8,NA,TGTGCCAGCAGCCGTCCCCCCGGAGGTAGCGACGAGCAGTACTTC,CASSRPPGGSDEQYF
NA,TRBJ1-2,TRBV21-1,NA,TGTGCCAGCAGCCTAGAGAAGGGGGCAGAACTCTTACATGGCTACACCTTC,CASSLEKGAELLHGYTF
TRBD1,TRBJ2-1,TRBV11-3,NA,TGTGCCAGCAGCTCCCGGGACAGGGAGGGTGAGCAGTTCTTC,CASSSRDREGEQFF
NA,TRBJ1-6,TRBV24-1,NA,TGTGCCACCAGTGAGCCACCTCCGGGTCGCAATTATAATTCACCCCTCCACTTT,CATSEPPPGRNYNSPLHF
NA,TRBJ2-5,TRBV6-5,NA,TGTGCCGGCTCTGGAGAGACCCGGTACTTC,CAGSGETRYF
NA,TRBJ1-5,TRBV10-3,NA,TGTGCCATCAGTGGAGAGGGCCAGCCCCAGCATTTT,CAISGEGQPQHF
NA,TRBJ2-3,TRBV1,NA,TGCACCAGCAGCCTAGCCGGGACTAGCGGGAGCAGTAGAGATACGCAGTATTTT,CTSSLAGTSGSSRDTQYF
NA,TRBJ2-5,TRBV5-4,NA,TGTGCCAGCAGCTTGAGGGGGCAAGAGACCCAGTACTTC,CASSLRGQETQYF
NA,TRBJ1-1,TRBV18,NA,TGTGCCAGCTCACAAGTATTCAGTATGAACACTGAAGCTTTCTTT,CASSQVFSMNTEAFF
TRBD2,TRBJ2-7,TRBV10-2,NA,TGCGCCAGCAGTGGTGTGGCTAGCGGCCTCTACGAGCAGTACTTC,CASSGVASGLYEQYF
NA,TRBJ2-2,TRBV7-3,NA,TGTGCCAGCAGCTTAATAGTGAACACCGGGGAGCTGTTTTTT,CASSLIVNTGELFF
NA,TRBJ2-2,TRBV25-1,NA,TGTGCCAGCAGTGATCTGACAGCCGAAACCGGGGAGCTGTTTTTT,CASSDLTAETGELFF
NA,TRBJ1-5,TRBV30,NA,TGTGCCTGGAGCCCCTGGGGGGGCAATCAGCCCCAGCATTTT,CAWSPWGGNQPQHF
NA,TRBJ1-2,TRBV21-1,NA,TGTGCCAGCAGCAAAGAGGACAGGAACTATGGCTACACCTTC,CASSKEDRNYGYTF
TRBD1,TRBJ1-2,TRBV2,NA,TGTGCCAGCAGTGAAGGACAGGGGATTGGGGGCTACACCTTC,CASSEGQGIGGYTF
NA,TRBJ1-5,TRBV19,once,TGTGCCAGCCTCTCAGGACAGTTCAATCAGCCCCAGCATTTT,CASLSGQFNQPQHF
TRBD2,TRBJ2-5,TRBV19,few,TGTGCCAGTAGTATCTACGGGAGGGAGACCCAGTACTTC,CASSIYGRETQYF
NA,TRBJ1-2,TRBV4-1,NA,TGCGCCAGCAGCCAGGGGAGTATCCCCTATGGCTACACCTTC,CASSQGSIPYGYTF
NA,TRBJ1-5,TRBV19,NA,TGTGCCAGTAGTTTAGGACAGTTGGATCAGCCCCAGCATTTT,CASSLGQLDQPQHF